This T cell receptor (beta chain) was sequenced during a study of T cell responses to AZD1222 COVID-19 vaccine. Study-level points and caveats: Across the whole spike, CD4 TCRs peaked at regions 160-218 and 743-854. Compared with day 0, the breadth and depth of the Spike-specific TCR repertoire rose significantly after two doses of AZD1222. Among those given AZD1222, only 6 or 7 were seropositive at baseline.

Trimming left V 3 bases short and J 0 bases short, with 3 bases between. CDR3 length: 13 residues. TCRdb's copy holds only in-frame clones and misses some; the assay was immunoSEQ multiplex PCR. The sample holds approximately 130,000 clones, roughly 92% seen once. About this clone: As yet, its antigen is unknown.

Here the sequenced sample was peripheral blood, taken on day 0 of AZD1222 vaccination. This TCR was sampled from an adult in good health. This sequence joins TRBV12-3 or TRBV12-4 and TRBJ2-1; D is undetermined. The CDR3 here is CASSLSSYNEQFF. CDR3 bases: TGTGCCAGCAGTTTGAGCTCCTACAATGAGCAGTTCTTC.